Sequencing of this TCR beta chain was carried out in a study of control samples from healthy donors and cancer patients. V dropped 8 bases and J dropped 6; count of bases not matched to a gene: 5. This CDR3 is built from 13 residues. Using immunoSEQ multiplex PCR, the repertoire was profiled, and TCRdb retains in-frame clones only, with some absent. The table has 170,000 or so clones, over 80% seen once. The clonotype originates from a man between 18 and 35 years old in good health. Sequenced sample: blood. The V and J genes are TRBV12-3 or TRBV12-4 and TRBJ2-3, with 10 bases identical to TRBD2. The CDR3 loop reads CASAERGGDTQYF. The DNA for the CDR3 is TGTGCCAGCGCCGAGCGGGGGGGGGATACGCAGTATTTT.